Described below is a single TCR beta chain sequence and its context. Its specificity is not known. TCRdb's copy holds only in-frame clones and misses some; the assay was immunoSEQ multiplex PCR. The table records around 78,000 clones, around 86% of them present only once. Per germline, CDR1 GTSNPN and CDR2 SVGIG (reference sequence). Trimming removed 0 bases from V and 6 bases from J, with 17 bases in between. CDR3 length equals 15 residues. The sample originates from a study of T cell responses to AZD1222 COVID-19 vaccine. Whole-study results and caveats: At 160-218 and 743-854, vaccine-associated CD4 TCRs were dominant, and they spanned spike. Scientists sampled the repertoires only once the peak T cell response had passed.

This chain links TRBV30 with TRBJ1-2; D call uncertain. The receptor was isolated from an adult in good health. The sample here was peripheral blood, taken on day 0 of AZD1222 vaccination. The CDR3 is CAWSVMGAPADGYTF. The CDR3 nucleotides are TGTGCCTGGAGTGTAATGGGCGCTCCCGCGGATGGCTACACCTTC.